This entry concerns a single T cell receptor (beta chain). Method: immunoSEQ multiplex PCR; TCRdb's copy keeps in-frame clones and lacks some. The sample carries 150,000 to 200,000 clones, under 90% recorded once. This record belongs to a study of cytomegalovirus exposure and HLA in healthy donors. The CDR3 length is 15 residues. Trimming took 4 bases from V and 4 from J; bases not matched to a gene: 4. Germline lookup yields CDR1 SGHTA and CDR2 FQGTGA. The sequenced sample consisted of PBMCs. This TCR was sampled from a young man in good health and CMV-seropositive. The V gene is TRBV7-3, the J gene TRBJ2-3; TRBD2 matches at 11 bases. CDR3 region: CASSYLAGGPDTQYF. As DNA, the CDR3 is TGTGCCAGCAGCTACCTAGCGGGGGGACCAGATACGCAGTATTTT.